This T cell receptor (beta chain) derives from a study of blood T cell repertoires in COVID-19 (TCRdb year 2020). Describing the broader study: Samples from collaborators originated in the United States, Italy and Spain and spanned both the acute and convalescent phases of COVID-19. The material from the prospective study consisted of cDNA or gDNA derived from T cells, B-cell-depleted T cells, or PBMCs. A freely available public database, intended as a resource for researchers studying the immune response to SARS-CoV-2, is where the repertoires were released. Deeply sampled blood TCRbeta repertoires from subjects exposed to, actively infected with, or recovered from COVID-19 were included in the dataset. The samples were drawn from the first 160 participants of the ongoing ImmuneRACE study and from 950 to 1,500 subjects provided by 6 global collaborators. Nearly every sample came with metadata listing a de-identified subject ID, COVID-19 status, age in years and sex. HLA class I and class II types, where available, came from metadata supplied by the sample provider rather than from assay-based typing. Overall results and qualifications from the work: How much clinical and demographic metadata was included differed by source and by participant, and the metadata was provided uncurated.

TCRbeta CDR3 regions were amplified from genomic DNA by means of the immunoSEQ Assay, a bias-controlled multiplex PCR. The source study handled its data this way. The number of nucleated cells in each sample was estimated by amplification of reference gene primers within the assay. To quantify the absolute abundance of each unique TCRbeta CDR3 rearrangement, sequence reads were collapsed and filtered. For each sample, productive Simpson clonality was calculated as the square root of Simpson's diversity index over productive rearrangements. The source is immuneACCESS, and TCRdb retained only in-frame sequences with V and J called. Part of the clones is not carried over; for the studies checked, unresolved V genes explain less than half of this, and the remainder is unexplained. Clone size and the V and J calls come from that table; the DNA yielded D and trimming. The sample table records roughly 76,000 clones; around 88% of these occur just once. The ten largest account for just over 8% of the sample.

V is clipped by 7 bases and J by 0 bases, and the sequence between their germline boundaries is 9 bases long. From the cysteine up to the phenylalanine, the CDR3 has a length of 13 residues. CDR3 DNA only is kept here, 39 bases in frame from base 1. CDR1 and CDR2 are read off the germline V gene as SNHLY and FYNNEI. The collaborating institutions used their own protocols to collect whole blood in K2EDTA tubes. Collaborator samples were shipped for TCRbeta analysis as frozen whole blood, isolated PBMCs, or DNA extracted from either sample type. Comments on this clone: Its recognized antigen is unknown. Per-nucleotide qualities are absent, and no much larger clonotype sits a single base away.

The chain couples TRBV2 to TRBJ1-1, with the D gene uncertain. The sample consisted of peripheral blood. This clonotype was obtained from a man aged 25 to 40 with acute or convalescent COVID-19. The nucleotide sequence is TGTGCCAGCAACAGAAACATGAACACTGAAGCTTTCTTT. Protein translation: CASNRNMNTEAFF.